Below are 28 T cell receptor beta chains sequenced from a single sample in a study of blood T cell repertoires in COVID-19. Sequencing used immunoSEQ multiplex PCR; TCRdb keeps in-frame clones, though not all of them. Here the sample spans about 220,000 clones, less than 85% being singletons. The specimen was peripheral blood. These receptors originate from a woman between 65 and 79 years old with acute or convalescent COVID-19.

The J gene is TRBJ2-3, the V gene TRBV4-3; 7 bases agree with TRBD2. Germline loops: CDR1 LGHNA, CDR2 YSLEER. The CDR3 has 15 amino acids. Trimming removed 1 base from V and 3 bases from J; junction bases left unmatched: 4. Here the CDR3 reads CASSQGNSGTDTQYF. DNA of the CDR3: TGCGCCAGCAGCCAAGGTAATAGCGGGACAGATACGCAGTATTTT.

CDR3: CASSGGGWDTQYF. The CDR3 DNA is TGTGCCAGCAGTGGAGGGGGCTGGGATACGCAGTATTTT. The chain joins TRBV27 to TRBJ2-3; D might be TRBD1 (7 bases). The germline V and J ends were trimmed by 5 bases and 6 bases, with 12 bases remaining between them. The CDR3 contains 13 residues. The germline V gene encodes CDR1 MNHEY and CDR2 SMNVEV (reference sequence).

A few counts support this clone. The chain recombines TRBV19 with TRBJ1-2, with 8 bases fitting TRBD1. With 1 base clipped from V and 4 bases from J, the junction kept 5 bases outside the gene matches. The germline V gene encodes CDR1 LNHDA and CDR2 SQIVND (reference sequence). The CDR3 spans 15 residues. CDR3 nucleotide sequence: TGTGCCAGTAGTATAGCGACAGGGGAAGGCTATGGCTACACCTTC. Its protein product is CASSIATGEGYGYTF.

The rearrangement joins TRBV27 to TRBJ1-6, with 9 bases matching TRBD1. Germline V gives CDR1 MNHEY, CDR2 SMNVEV (reference sequence). V gave up 5 bases and J gave up 3 bases; unmatched junction bases: 5. The CDR3 covers 16 residues. CDR3 amino acids: CASSRTGAYYNSPLHF. CDR3 coding DNA: TGTGCCAGCAGTCGGACAGGGGCGTACTATAATTCACCCCTCCACTTT.

This clone was seen a handful of times. The chain couples TRBV5-1 to TRBJ2-5, with TRBD2 identical over 8 bases. This CDR3 has 15 amino acids. V was clipped by 2 bases and J by 4 bases; unmatched bases: 7. Per the germline V gene, CDR1 is SGHRS and CDR2 is YFSETQ. In DNA, the CDR3 is TGCGCCAGCAGCTTAACGGGGGGGTACGTAGAGACCCAGTACTTC. This sequence encodes CASSLTGGYVETQYF.

The chain uses TRBV7-3 and TRBJ2-1; D may be TRBD1 (6 bases). CDR3 length: 15 amino acids. The germline V gene has CDR1 SGHTA and CDR2 FQGTGA. Deletions cut 2 bases from V and 9 bases from J, with 17 bases between. The CDR3 DNA reads TGTGCCAGCAGCTTAGATGGGGGCGCCTGGACTGAGCAGTTCTTC. Translation: CASSLDGGAWTEQFF.

This clone was counted between two and nine times. The genes are TRBV24-1 and TRBJ2-6, with D possibly matching TRBD1 (6 bases). The CDR3 sequence is 15 residues long. Between the trimmed V and J ends, which lost 4 bases and 2 bases, there was a span of 8 bases. The V gene's germline CDR1 is KGHDR and CDR2 SFDVKD. The CDR3 protein is CATSEGAAGANVLTF. As DNA, the CDR3 is TGTGCCACCAGTGAGGGGGCAGCTGGGGCCAACGTCCTGACTTTC.

The chain uses TRBV4-1 and TRBJ1-2; a possible D gene is TRBD1 (5 bases). Trimming pared 2 bases from V and 6 bases from J, leaving 25 bases between. Germline loops: CDR1 MGHRA, CDR2 YSYEKL. This CDR3 is 18 amino acids long. This CDR3 is CASSQNRAGKKGSNGYTF. The CDR3 DNA reads TGCGCCAGCAGCCAAAATCGGGCAGGGAAGAAGGGTAGCAATGGCTACACCTTC.

This clone was counted a single time. The chain joins TRBV5-5 to TRBJ2-5, with 10 bases that match TRBD2. Germline assignment: CDR1 SGHKS and CDR2 YYEKEE (reference sequence). J was trimmed by 5 bases and V by 0 bases; bases with no gene match: 7. The CDR3 is made up of 16 amino acids. CDR3: CASSLGPAGGLETQYF. For the CDR3, the DNA is TGTGCCAGCAGCTTGGGTCCAGCGGGGGGGCTGGAGACCCAGTACTTC.

The chain is built from TRBV18 and TRBJ2-3, with a weak D call TRBD2 (5 bases). CDR1 is KGHSH, CDR2 LQKENI, per germline. The length of the CDR3 is 15 residues. V shed 3 bases and J shed 5 bases, with 15 bases lying between them. The CDR3 DNA is TGTGCCAGCTCACCCCGGGGTGGCGTTGGAGATACGCAGTATTTT. Translating it yields CASSPRGGVGDTQYF.

V usage is TRBV19 and J usage is TRBJ1-5; possible D gene TRBD1, 5 bases. CDR3 length: 20 residues. Deletions cut 6 bases from V and 0 bases from J, with 27 bases between. Germline CDR1 is LNHDA and CDR2 is SQIVND (reference sequence). The CDR3 loop reads CASRPRRDRHRIYSNQPQHF. The CDR3 DNA sequence: TGTGCCAGTAGGCCTCGGAGGGACCGCCACCGAATATATAGCAATCAGCCCCAGCATTTT. The whole variable domain, filled in from reference TRBV19 and TRBJ1-5, reads DGGITQSPKYLFRKEGQNVTLSCEQNLNHDAMYWYRQDPGQGLRLIYYSQIVNDFQKGDIAEGYSVSREKKESFPLTVTSAQKNPTAFYLCASRPRRDRHRIYSNQPQHFGDGTRLSIL.

The chain combines TRBV5-1 with TRBJ2-7; 10 positions agree with TRBD2. Germline assignment: CDR1 SGHRS and CDR2 YFSETQ. V lost 5 bases, J lost 1 base, and 3 bases stayed unmatched. The CDR3 is made up of 14 amino acids. DNA of the CDR3: TGCGCCAGCAGTACTAGCGGGGAATCCTACGAGCAGTACTTC. It yields the protein CASSTSGESYEQYF.

This clone was counted only a few times. This CDR3 reads CASSQGTGWGEAFF. The CDR3 coding sequence is TGTGCCAGCAGCCAGGGTACAGGATGGGGTGAAGCTTTCTTT. The genes are TRBV3-1 (or the pseudogene TRBV3-2) and TRBJ1-1; the D gene is possibly TRBD1 (5 bases). This CDR3 is built from 14 residues. The germline CDR1 and CDR2 sequences are LGHDT and YNNKEL (reference sequence). V was clipped by 3 bases and J by 7 bases, with 15 bases between them.

The CDR3 here is CASTPWQGKKSDTQYF. In DNA, the CDR3 is TGTGCCAGCACCCCGTGGCAGGGTAAAAAGTCAGATACGCAGTATTTT. The V gene is TRBV3-1 (or the pseudogene TRBV3-2), the J gene TRBJ2-3; maybe TRBD1 (5 bases). Germline CDR1 reads LGHDT; CDR2 reads YNNKEL (reference sequence). The CDR3 consists of 16 residues. Trimming left V 7 bases short and J 4 bases short, with 21 bases between.

V is TRBV10-1 and J is TRBJ1-5, with TRBD1 matching over 7 bases. The ends lost 5 bases at V and 3 bases at J; junction bases unmatched: 1. Germline CDR1 and CDR2: WNHNN and SYGVQD (reference sequence). The CDR3 spans 13 residues. Written as DNA, the CDR3 is TGCGCCAGCAGTAGGGGGCCCAATCAGCCCCAGCATTTT. This translates into CASSRGPNQPQHF.

The chain carries TRBV11-2 and TRBJ1-2; possibly TRBD1 for D (5 bases). CDR1 and CDR2 from the germline V gene are SGHAT and FQNNGV. CDR3 length: 12 residues. Trimming cost V 2 bases and J 4 bases, with 5 bases left between them. CDR3 sequence (DNA): TGTGCCAGCAGCTTAACAGGCTATGGCTACACCTTC. Translated: CASSLTGYGYTF.

The rearrangement links TRBV7-2 to TRBJ2-4; TRBD2 aligns across 8 bases. There are 15 residues in the CDR3. Germline V gives CDR1 SGHTA, CDR2 FQGNSA. V shed 4 bases and J 9 bases; nucleotides not matched to a gene: 11. The DNA for the CDR3 is TGTGCCAGCAGCTCCCCGGGACTAGGGGGGGGCATTCAGTACTTC. This gives the protein CASSSPGLGGGIQYF.

This clone was seen more than once but under ten times. The chain combines TRBV19 with TRBJ2-3, with D possibly TRBD2 on 5 matching bases. Trimming cost V 8 bases and J 3 bases, with 15 bases left between them. The CDR3 runs 14 residues. CDR1 and CDR2 from the germline V gene are LNHDA and SQIVND (reference sequence). CDR3 residues: CASLGGGLTDTQYF. CDR3 DNA sequence: TGTGCCAGTCTTGGCGGAGGTCTAACAGATACGCAGTATTTT.

This clone has more than one count but fewer than ten. The rearrangement joins TRBV4-2 to TRBJ2-7, with TRBD1 matching over 10 bases. There are 13 residues in the CDR3. With V trimmed by 4 bases and J by 5 bases, 2 bases remained unmatched. Germline-derived CDR1 and CDR2 are LGHNA and YNFKEQ. Written as DNA, the CDR3 is TGTGCCAGCAGCCGGGACAGGGGTGACGAGCAGTACTTC. This encodes CASSRDRGDEQYF.

The chain carries TRBV14 and TRBJ2-5, with 7 bases matching TRBD2. Germline-derived CDR1 and CDR2 are SGHDN and FVKESK. The J segment lost 1 base and the V segment lost 1 base, leaving 6 bases of the junction unmatched. There are 16 residues in the CDR3. The DNA for the CDR3 is TGTGCCAGCAGCCAAGGGCGGCGGGGGATCCAAGAGACCCAGTACTTC. Amino acid sequence: CASSQGRRGIQETQYF.

The gene calls are TRBV29-1 and TRBJ1-2; the match to TRBD1 covers 8 bases. The CDR3 covers 13 residues. Germline-derived CDR1 and CDR2 are SQVTM and ANQGSEA. The trim removed 6 bases at V and 8 bases at J, leaving 11 bases unmatched. The chain's CDR3 is CSVKTGVLVGYTF. The CDR3 bases are TGCAGCGTCAAGACAGGGGTTCTGGTAGGCTACACCTTC. Full variable domain (missing parts from reference TRBV29-1 and TRBJ1-2): SAVISQKPSRDICQRGTSLTIQCQVDSQVTMMFWYRQQPGQSLTLIATANQGSEATYESGFVIDKFPISRPNLTFSTLTVSNMSPEDSSIYLCSVKTGVLVGYTFGSGTRLTVV.

The CDR3: CASSRPPQGAMADTQYF. The CDR3 DNA sequence: TGTGCCAGTAGTCGACCACCACAGGGGGCGATGGCAGATACGCAGTATTTT. The chain links TRBV19 to TRBJ2-3; 9 bases line up with TRBD1. Germline V CDR1 and CDR2: LNHDA, SQIVND (reference sequence). CDR3 length: 17 residues. With 5 bases clipped from V and 4 bases from J, the junction kept 13 bases outside the gene matches. The entire variable domain, with the rest obtained from reference TRBV19 and TRBJ2-3, is as follows: DGGITQSPKYLFRKEGQNVTLSCEQNLNHDAMYWYRQDPGQGLRLIYYSQIVNDFQKGDIAEGYSVSREKKESFPLTVTSAQKNPTAFYLCASSRPPQGAMADTQYFGPGTRLTVL.

The CDR3 region is CASSPLAGPYEQYF. CDR3 coding DNA: TGTGCCAGCTCACCACTCGCGGGGCCCTACGAGCAGTACTTC. The chain carries TRBV18 and TRBJ2-7; the D gene is possibly TRBD2 (6 bases). Looked up from germline, CDR1 is KGHSH and CDR2 is LQKENI. The V and J ends lost 1 base and 2 bases respectively, with 9 bases between them. The CDR3 loop spans 14 amino acids.

CDR3: CASRSQGVEQYV. For the CDR3, the DNA is TGTGCCAGCAGGTCACAGGGGGTCGAGCAGTACGTC. The rearrangement links TRBV6-6 to TRBJ2-7; 8 nucleotides match TRBD1. Losses at the gene ends were 6 bases for V and 6 bases for J; bases not matched to a gene: 4. The length of the CDR3 is 12 residues. CDR1 and CDR2 from the germline V gene are MNHNY and SVGAGI (reference sequence).

This clone was found once. V gene TRBV13 combines with J gene TRBJ1-4, with unresolved D. Per the germline V gene, CDR1 is PRHDT and CDR2 is FYEKMQ (reference sequence). Trimming removed 3 bases at V and 7 bases at J, with 6 bases between. The CDR3 spans 12 residues. This CDR3 reads CASSLGSEKLFF. CDR3 in DNA: TGTGCCAGCAGCTTGGGGAGTGAAAAACTGTTTTTT. The full variable domain, rest sourced from reference TRBV13 and TRBJ1-4, is AAGVIQSPRHLIKEKRETATLKCYPIPRHDTVYWYQQGPGQDPQFLISFYEKMQSDKGSIPDRFSAQQFSDYHSELNMSSLELGDSALYFCASSLGSEKLFFGSGTQLSVL.

The chain couples TRBV3-1 (or the pseudogene TRBV3-2) to TRBJ2-1, with 10 bases that match TRBD2. Germline V lookup: CDR1 LGHDT, CDR2 YNNKEL (reference sequence). The CDR3 covers 14 residues. V gave up 4 bases and J gave up 4 bases; unmatched junction bases: 1. DNA of the CDR3: TGTGCCAGCAGCCGAGCGGGGGGGTACAATGAGCAGTTCTTC. Protein product: CASSRAGGYNEQFF.

This chain links TRBV30 with TRBJ1-4, with D perhaps TRBD1 (6 bases). The CDR3 runs 12 residues. Germline CDR1 GTSNPN, CDR2 SVGIG (reference sequence). The germline V and J ends were trimmed by 5 bases and 5 bases, with 9 bases remaining between them. The CDR3 protein is CAWAGQNEKLFF. The CDR3 region has the DNA TGTGCCTGGGCCGGACAGAATGAAAAACTGTTTTTT.

The V call is TRBV5-5, the J call TRBJ1-2, with 8 bases fitting TRBD1. This CDR3 contains 15 residues. Trimming removed 3 bases from V and 6 bases from J; junction bases left unmatched: 10. Germline CDR1 and CDR2: SGHKS and YYEKEE (reference sequence). The CDR3 DNA reads as TGTGCCAGCAGCTCATCCTGGACAGGGTGGGATGGCTACACCTTC. This sequence encodes CASSSSWTGWDGYTF.